The sequence of this T cell receptor beta chain was determined in a study of T-cell reconstitution after alpha-beta-depleted transplantation in children. Whole-study findings and limits: There were reportedly several hundred expanded graft clones from which alpha-beta T cells came about two months after transplant. At one year after transplant, newly produced T cells mostly accounted for T-cell counts and diversity.

TCRbeta library preparation incorporated unique molecular identifiers. MiXCR was run by TCRdb on the PCR reads, yielding one entry per CDR3 protein. Here the sample spans 100,000 to 130,000 distinct CDR3 sequences, approximately 6% being singletons. This CDR3 is built from 12 residues. V lost 5 bases and J lost 1, with 5 bases in between. This clonotype has a count of ten or more. As yet, its antigen is unknown. The chain carries TRBV12-3 or TRBV12-4 and TRBJ2-5, with D uncertain. The clonotype was recovered from a male patient aged 2 to 9 who had a stem cell transplant for acute lymphoblastic leukemia, so the T cells may come from the graft donor. The input for sequencing was PBMCs, mostly from graft donor cells, taken 360 days after TCRalphabeta/CD19-depleted stem cell transplant. CDR3 coding DNA: TGTGCCAGCAGTCACTTCCAAGAGACCCAGTACTTC. It codes for CASSHFQETQYF.